The T cell receptor beta chain under discussion was sequenced for a study of vaccination effects on CD4 cells after COVID-19 (dated by TCRdb to the early 2020s). Some background on the complete study: Each participant got two doses of an mRNA SARS-CoV-2 vaccine, either BNT162b2 or mRNA-1273. SARS-CoV-2 spike-specific CD4+ TCR repertoires from before and after mRNA vaccination were compared in COVID-19 convalescent patients and in infection-naive vaccine recipients. Altogether, around 9 COVID-19 convalescent patients and a handful of SARS-CoV-2-naive healthy vaccine recipients made up the full study. In the study, cultures from other donors were sequenced using the Oncomine TCR Beta short-read assay on an Illumina iSeq 100. Study-wide conclusions, independent of this receptor: The study was limited by a small number of convalescent patients, and early post-infection timepoints were lacking. In healthy vaccine recipients, vaccine-induced clones were almost all SARS-CoV-2 mono-reactive, with only 1 of 255 being cross-reactive with common cold coronaviruses. Marked clonal contraction was observed in both infection-induced and vaccine-induced clones at late post-vaccination timepoints, consistent with waning T cell responses.

Library preparation was by the immunoSEQ multiplex PCR assay. DNA from the cultured and isolated CD4+ T cells underwent TCR beta CDR3 sequencing. The paper's data handling went like this. The analysis removed non-productive TCR sequences, trimmed reads to the CDR3 region, and retained only CDR3s that were 7 or more amino acids long. The MANAFEST web app was used to pick out antigen-specific clonotypes by comparing their expansion in peptide wells with that in reference cultures. To count as positive, a clone had to show expansion at FDR<0.05 compared with the reference and with all other wells, an odds ratio above 5, and a frequency above 0.1% in two replicate wells. A clonotype was called cross-reactive if it was significantly expanded both in SARS-CoV-2 spike wells and in at least one common cold coronavirus spike condition. CDR3 similarity was assessed by Levenshtein distance with the stringdist R package, and unrooted trees were built with ape in R 3.6.1. The source is immuneACCESS, and TCRdb retained only in-frame sequences with V and J called. Part of the clones is not carried over; for the studies checked, unresolved V genes explain less than half of this, and the remainder is unexplained. D and trimming were read from the DNA, whereas the V and J calls and clone size are those reported in that table. Here the sample has 65,000 to 90,000 clones; about 79% occur a single time. Clones ranked in the top ten supply about 10% of the sample.

In the ViraFEST assay, PBMC were stimulated with viral peptide pools, and TCR sequencing was then used to find antigen-specific CD4+ T cell clonotypes based on their expansion. After roughly 11 days of culture, CD4+ T cells were isolated with the EasySep CD4+ T cell isolation kit. Healthy vaccine recipients had no prior SARS-CoV-2 infection, confirmed by negative nucleocapsid antibodies before and after vaccination. Approximately 2 million PBMC per well were cultured in IMDM with around 5.3% human AB serum, roughly 11 IU/ml IL-2 and gentamicin, plus 10 ug/ml peptides. On days 3 and 7, half of the culture medium was replaced with fresh IL-2-containing medium. Unless otherwise noted, each peptide stimulation condition was cultured in triplicate wells. PBMC were separated from whole blood using Ficoll-Paque Plus gradient centrifugation and were then either cryopreserved at -140C or used fresh. Overlapping peptide pools spanned the spike proteins of SARS-CoV-2 and the common cold coronaviruses HCoV-NL63, HCoV-OC43 and HCoV-229E. The QIAamp micro DNA kit was used to extract genomic DNA from the cultured CD4+ T cells.

The count of this clone is one. Its antigen specificity is not known. Qualities for individual bases were not recorded, and no much larger clone is one base off. The CDR3 spans 18 residues, from the cysteine through the phenylalanine. Solely the CDR3 DNA is kept, with 54 bases framed from the first base. V is pared back by 0 bases and J by 3 bases, with 20 bases lying between the germline termini. Looking up the germline V gene yields CDR1 SGHRS and CDR2 YFSETQ. Recombination linked TRBV5-1 to TRBJ2-3; TRBD1 could be the D gene, as 7 bases match. The source material was CD4+ T cells from PBMCs cultured with SARS-CoV-2 spike peptides, sampled before COVID-19 vaccination. The cell subset or site label corresponds to: SARS-CoV-2 spike overlapping peptide pool stimulation. The TCR sequence derives from a human donor who received a COVID-19 vaccine. The CDR3 reads as follows: CASSLGQGYILATDTQYF. The bases read TGCGCCAGCAGCTTGGGACAGGGATATATCCTAGCGACAGATACGCAGTATTTT. This CDR3, with the reference TRBV5-1 and TRBJ2-3 proteins standing in past its ends, gives the full variable domain KAGVTQTPRYLIKTRGQQVTLSCSPISGHRSVSWYQQTPGQGLQFLFEYFSETQRNKGNFPGRFSGRQFSNSRSEMNVSTLELGDSALYLCASSLGQGYILATDTQYFGPGTRLTVL.